These T cell receptor beta chains were read from a single sample in a study of regulatory T cells in long-lasting Graves disease. One entry per CDR3 protein results from TCRdb running MiXCR on the multiplex PCR reads. The table records hundreds of thousands of distinct CDR3 sequences, 15% to 20% of them present only once. This sample also appeared in a second study, on T cells in Graves' hyperthyroidism and ophthalmopathy.

Sequenced here: peripheral blood mononuclear cells (PBMCs), sampled at new diagnosis, from a patient treated with antithyroid drugs. The receptor source for this set is a middle-aged woman with Graves disease. Each CDR3 is given with its conserved first and last residue. A D gene is named only where the DNA matches it firmly. The size of a clone is reported for some rows only, either as once, few or many, or as a class for expanded clones.

cdr3_aa cdr3_nt j_call clone_size d_call v_call cdr3_length
CASSQAGLEQQPQHF TGTGCCAGCAGCCAAGCCGGGTTGGAACAACAGCCCCAGCATTTT TRBJ1-5 few NA TRBV3-1 15
CASSPLAGGPYEQFF TGTGCCAGCAGTCCACTAGCGGGGGGGCCGTATGAGCAGTTCTTC TRBJ2-1 few TRBD2 TRBV28 15
CASSPGRLLPSYNEQFF TGTGCCAGCTCACCAGGACGTCTCCTGCCCTCCTACAATGAGCAGTTCTTC TRBJ2-1 NA NA TRBV18 17
CASSSGTLGIQYF TGCGCCAGCAGCTCTGGGACGCTGGGCATTCAGTACTTC TRBJ2-4 NA NA TRBV5-1 13
CAISGTSSDEQYF TGTGCCATCAGTGGCACTAGTTCGGACGAGCAGTACTTC TRBJ2-7 many NA TRBV10-3 13
CASGWTSGGGNEQFF TGTGCCAGCGGCTGGACTAGCGGGGGGGGGAATGAGCAGTTCTTC TRBJ2-1 NA TRBD2 TRBV7-3 15
CASSEDPPLTYNEQFF TGTGCCAGCAGTGAAGATCCCCCCCTTACCTACAATGAGCAGTTCTTC TRBJ2-1 NA NA TRBV6-2/TRBV6-3 16
CASRPGRFLETQYF TGTGCCAGCAGACCGGGACGTTTTTTAGAGACCCAGTACTTC TRBJ2-5 many NA TRBV28 14
CASSPFLAGGARQFF TGTGCCAGCTCACCATTCCTAGCGGGGGGTGCCCGGCAGTTCTTC TRBJ2-1 many TRBD2 TRBV18 15
CASSIDRSSNTGELFF TGTGCCAGTAGTATAGACAGGTCTTCGAACACCGGGGAGCTGTTTTTT TRBJ2-2 NA NA TRBV19 16
CASSLEVAGETQYF TGTGCCAGCAGCTTGGAGGTGGCGGGAGAGACCCAGTACTTC TRBJ2-5 NA NA TRBV5-4 14
CASSSGTGTLGSPLHF TGTGCCAGCAGCTCCGGCACCGGGACACTGGGTTCACCCCTCCACTTT TRBJ1-6 few NA TRBV7-9 16
CASSPLRDSPPETQYF TGTGCCAGCAGTCCCCTCAGGGACTCCCCCCCGGAGACCCAGTACTTC TRBJ2-5 many NA TRBV27 16
CASSREDRSLNTEAFF TGCGCCAGCAGCCGAGAAGACAGGTCTCTGAACACTGAAGCTTTCTTT TRBJ1-1 many NA TRBV4-1 16
CSVEWAGGQDPMGTQYF TGCAGCGTTGAATGGGCTGGGGGACAGGACCCCATGGGAACCCAGTACTTC TRBJ2-5 many TRBD1 TRBV29-1 17
CASSAGQTFSGNTIYF TGTGCCAGCAGTGCGGGACAGACCTTCTCTGGAAACACCATATATTTT TRBJ1-3 many TRBD1 TRBV12-3/TRBV12-4 16
CASSPTRYANTGELFF TGTGCCAGCAGTCCGACAAGGTACGCGAACACCGGGGAGCTGTTTTTT TRBJ2-2 few NA TRBV6-1 16
CASSLDEKVETQYF TGTGCCAGCAGCTTGGATGAGAAGGTGGAGACCCAGTACTTC TRBJ2-5 many NA TRBV5-4 14
CAGGLAPGELFF TGTGCCGGGGGTCTAGCACCCGGGGAGCTGTTTTTT TRBJ2-2 many NA TRBV11-2 12
CASSERTSGGLSSYNEQFF TGTGCCAGCAGTGAGCGGACTAGCGGGGGCCTGAGCTCCTACAATGAGCAGTTCTTC TRBJ2-1 NA TRBD2 TRBV2 19
CASSPRVPYTEAFF TGCGCCAGCAGCCCCAGGGTCCCGTACACTGAAGCTTTCTTT TRBJ1-1 many NA TRBV5-1 14
CASSPLADANTGELFF TGTGCCAGCTCACCATTGGCGGACGCGAACACCGGGGAGCTGTTTTTT TRBJ2-2 many NA TRBV18 16
CASALVKGQETQYF TGTGCCAGCGCCCTCGTGAAGGGGCAAGAGACCCAGTACTTC TRBJ2-5 many NA TRBV2 14
CASSPLLTGSYTEAFF TGCGCCAGCAGCCCCCTCCTAACAGGGTCTTACACTGAAGCTTTCTTT TRBJ1-1 NA NA TRBV4-1 16
CASSLTRFDVQYF TGTGCCAGCAGCTTAACGCGGTTTGATGTGCAGTATTTT TRBJ2-3 many NA TRBV7-2 13
CATYGLAGNEQYF TGTGCCACTTATGGACTAGCGGGGAACGAGCAGTACTTC TRBJ2-7 many TRBD2 TRBV6-1 13
CASSLWPGPQHF TGTGCCAGTAGTCTTTGGCCGGGGCCCCAGCATTTT TRBJ1-5 few NA TRBV19 12
CASSQDPKAYNEQFF TGTGCCAGCAGCCAAGACCCCAAAGCCTACAATGAGCAGTTCTTC TRBJ2-1 many NA TRBV3-1 15
CASSLGMETEAFF TGTGCCAGCAGCTTGGGGATGGAAACTGAAGCTTTCTTT TRBJ1-1 NA NA TRBV7-6 13
CSADPGQVPLGEKLFF TGCAGTGCCGACCCGGGACAGGTCCCCCTGGGTGAAAAACTGTTTTTT TRBJ1-4 few TRBD1 TRBV20-1 16
CASSTEENTGELFF TGTGCCAGTAGTACAGAAGAAAACACCGGGGAGCTGTTTTTT TRBJ2-2 NA NA TRBV19 14
CASSLAPSGGLTEAFF TGTGCCAGCAGCTTGGCGCCCTCCGGGGGGCTGACTGAAGCTTTCTTT TRBJ1-1 many NA TRBV5-5 16
CASSFGRGATDTQYF TGTGCCAGCAGCTTTGGTCGCGGGGCCACAGATACGCAGTATTTT TRBJ2-3 many NA TRBV13 15
CALKNRAITEAFF TGTGCCCTGAAAAACCGGGCGATCACTGAAGCTTTCTTT TRBJ1-1 few NA TRBV30 13
CASSIASTDTQYF TGTGCCAGTAGTATAGCAAGCACAGATACGCAGTATTTT TRBJ2-3 NA NA TRBV19 13
CASSQWTSGGPLFF TGTGCCAGCAGCCAGTGGACTAGCGGGGGCCCGCTGTTTTTT TRBJ2-2 NA TRBD2 TRBV3-1 14
CAISVGTGSYEQYF TGTGCCATCAGTGTCGGGACAGGGTCATACGAGCAGTACTTC TRBJ2-7 many TRBD1 TRBV10-3 14
CASSQSPGTGNQYF TGTGCCAGCAGCCAATCTCCCGGGACAGGGAATCAGTACTTC TRBJ2-4 few TRBD1 TRBV27 14
CASSDGLAGEYNEQFF TGTGCCAGCAGTGACGGACTAGCGGGGGAGTACAATGAGCAGTTCTTC TRBJ2-1 many TRBD2 TRBV28 16
CASSLEGTAYEQYF TGTGCCAGCAGCTTGGAAGGGACAGCCTACGAGCAGTACTTC TRBJ2-7 NA TRBD1 TRBV2 14
CASSELAGGFDTQYF TGTGCCAGCAGTGAACTAGCGGGGGGTTTCGATACGCAGTATTTT TRBJ2-3 many TRBD2 TRBV2 15
CASSLVRDRGVGALYQPQHF TGTGCCAGCAGTTTAGTGAGGGACAGGGGTGTCGGGGCTCTCTATCAGCCCCAGCATTTT TRBJ1-5 many TRBD1 TRBV12-3/TRBV12-4 20
CASSYSREMNTEAFF TGTGCCAGCAGTTACTCTAGAGAAATGAACACTGAAGCTTTCTTT TRBJ1-1 many NA TRBV6-2/TRBV6-3 15
CASSQSSVQFF TGTGCCAGCAGCCAATCATCGGTACAGTTCTTC TRBJ2-1 many NA TRBV3-1 11
CATLWVLGGYTF TGTGCCACCCTCTGGGTTTTGGGTGGCTACACCTTC TRBJ1-2 few NA TRBV28 12
CASSPRTGVRTEAFF TGTGCCAGCAGCCCCCGGACAGGGGTGAGGACTGAAGCTTTCTTT TRBJ1-1 many TRBD1 TRBV11-2 15
CASSPTSLVQPQHF TGTGCCAGCAGCCCAACCTCGCTGGTTCAGCCCCAGCATTTT TRBJ1-5 many NA TRBV28 14
CASGVSDQPQHF TGTGCCAGCGGGGTTTCGGATCAGCCCCAGCATTTT TRBJ1-5 few NA TRBV12-3/TRBV12-4 12
CASSYSEGRRGGETQYF TGTGCCAGCAGTTACTCAGAGGGGCGAAGAGGTGGAGAGACCCAGTACTTC TRBJ2-5 many NA TRBV6-5 17
CSAFASQGNTGELFF TGCAGTGCATTTGCGTCTCAGGGGAACACCGGGGAGCTGTTTTTT TRBJ2-2 few NA TRBV20-1 15
CASSQDRAEGGGEKLFF TGTGCCAGCAGCCAAGATCGAGCCGAGGGTGGTGGTGAAAAGCTGTTTTTT TRBJ1-4 few NA TRBV4-2 17